These 14 T cell receptor beta chains share one sample of origin, sequenced in a study of T cell repertoires in cytomegalovirus infection. TCRdb recomputed calls from the reads with MiXCR, one row per CDR3 protein. Of roughly 200,000 distinct CDR3 sequences in the sample, about 18% were seen once. Sequenced input: CD8+ T cells from PBMCs. The receptors here all came from a human donor in good health (CMV status not recorded). Some clones in this sample may be carry-over from other donors' samples.

This clonotype was observed a handful of times. The chain employs TRBV7-9 and TRBJ2-4; D may be TRBD2 (6 bases). The CDR3 contains 15 residues. Germline V gives CDR1 SEHNR, CDR2 FQNEAQ (reference sequence). Trimming took 5 bases from V and 2 from J, leaving 13 bases between them. In nucleotides, the CDR3 is TGTGCCAGCAGCCCCGGAGGGCTTTCCAAAAACATTCAGTACTTC. Its translation is CASSPGGLSKNIQYF.

The sample holds a few counts of this clonotype. The gene calls are TRBV12-3 or TRBV12-4 and TRBJ1-5; D is undetermined. V shed 2 bases and J shed 0 bases, with 8 bases lying between them. This CDR3 region has 15 residues. CDR3 sequence: CASSLSVNSNQPQHF. CDR3 DNA: TGTGCCAGCAGTTTATCGGTAAATAGCAATCAGCCCCAGCATTTT.

In this sample, this clonotype turned up a few times. The V gene is TRBV7-2, the J gene TRBJ2-7, with unresolved D. With 3 bases removed from V and 3 bases from J, the gap between germline ends came to 12 bases. Germline loops: CDR1 SGHTA, CDR2 FQGNSA. CDR3 length equals 14 residues. The DNA of the CDR3 is TGTGCCAGCAGCTTGTACGCCATCCACTACGAGCAGTACTTC. It specifies CASSLYAIHYEQYF.

This chain connects TRBV5-2 to TRBJ2-5; the D call of TRBD1 is as the table states it, not checked on the DNA. TRBV5-2 has pseudogene status. This CDR3 is 20 amino acids long. The CDR3 DNA reads as TGTGCCAGCAACCCTCCGGCGGATGGGGGGACAGGGTTATTTCAAGAGACCCAGTACTTC. It encodes CASNPPADGGTGLFQETQYF.

A few counts support this clonotype. The V call is TRBV7-2, the J call TRBJ1-1, with D possibly matching TRBD1 (5 bases). The germline V and J ends were trimmed by 5 bases and 7 bases, with 14 bases remaining between them. The germline V gene encodes CDR1 SGHTA and CDR2 FQGNSA. The CDR3 runs 13 residues. CDR3 DNA: TGTGCCAGCAGCCAACGGGGGGTCAGTGAAGCTTTCTTT. Translating gives CASSQRGVSEAFF.

This chain uses TRBV7-9 with TRBJ1-1; D unresolved. V was clipped by 10 bases and J by 3 bases, with 15 bases between them. This CDR3 contains 13 residues. Germline loops: CDR1 SEHNR, CDR2 FQNEAQ (reference sequence). Written as DNA, the CDR3 is TGTGCCACTTCCGAGGGTGGACACACTGAAGCTTTCTTT. Protein product: CATSEGGHTEAFF. Together with reference TRBV7-9 and TRBJ1-1, the CDR3 gives the full variable domain: DTGVSQNPRHKITKRGQNVTFRCDPISEHNRLYWYRQTLGQGPEFLTYFQNEAQLEKSRLLSDRFSAERPKGSFSTLEIQRTEQGDSAMYLCATSEGGHTEAFFGQGTRLTVV.

This chain uses TRBV9 with TRBJ2-1, with 8 bases fitting TRBD2. The CDR3 totals 16 residues. With V trimmed by 4 bases and J by 4 bases, 10 bases remained unmatched. The germline CDR1 and CDR2 sequences are SGDLS and YYNGEE. The chain's CDR3 is CASSPRRAGVYNEQFF. In nucleotides, the CDR3 is TGTGCCAGCAGCCCTCGGAGAGCGGGGGTTTACAATGAGCAGTTCTTC.

The chain has TRBV7-8 and TRBJ1-1, with D possibly TRBD1 on 6 matching bases. The germline CDR1 and CDR2 sequences are SGHVS and FQNEAQ. CDR3 length equals 17 residues. The V and J ends lost 4 bases and 4 bases respectively, with 22 bases between them. The CDR3 sequence is CASSYGTTGLLRTEAFF. CDR3 nucleotides: TGTGCCAGCAGCTACGGGACAACTGGGCTTTTACGCACTGAAGCTTTCTTT.

This chain links TRBV7-2 with TRBJ1-2, with unresolved D. Trimming pared 5 bases from V and 8 bases from J, leaving 9 bases between. Germline lookup yields CDR1 SGHTA and CDR2 FQGNSA. This CDR3 is 11 amino acids long. DNA of the CDR3: TGTGCCAGCAGCCTCGCTTTAGGCTACACCTTC. Its protein product is CASSLALGYTF. The whole variable domain, filled in from reference TRBV7-2 and TRBJ1-2, reads GAGVSQSPSNKVTEKGKDVELRCDPISGHTALYWYRQSLGQGLEFLIYFQGNSAPDKSGLPSDRFSAERTGGSVSTLTIQRTQQEDSAVYLCASSLALGYTFGSGTRLTVV.

The J gene is TRBJ2-5, the V gene TRBV11-2; TRBD2 matches 7 bases. The V segment lost 4 bases and the J segment 3 bases; nucleotides outside the gene matches: 8. The length of the CDR3 is 15 residues. The germline gives CDR1 SGHAT, CDR2 FQNNGV. CDR3 loop: CASSSVGGRKETQYF. CDR3 nucleotide sequence: TGTGCCAGCAGCTCGGTGGGGGGGAGGAAAGAGACCCAGTACTTC. The full variable domain, rest sourced from reference TRBV11-2 and TRBJ2-5, is EAGVAQSPRYKIIEKRQSVAFWCNPISGHATLYWYQQILGQGPKLLIQFQNNGVVDDSQLPKDRFSAERLKGVDSTLKIQPAKLEDSAVYLCASSSVGGRKETQYFGPGTRLLVL.

This clonotype has a handful of counts. This chain connects TRBV7-2 to TRBJ1-1; TRBD1 might be the D (5 bases). Looked up from germline, CDR1 is SGHTA and CDR2 is FQGNSA. V was cut by 1 base and J by 3 bases, with 12 bases left in between. The CDR3 runs to 15 residues. The CDR3 reads CASSLVLGGDTEAFF. CDR3 DNA sequence: TGTGCCAGCAGCTTAGTTCTGGGAGGGGACACTGAAGCTTTCTTT. Combining the CDR3 with reference TRBV7-2 and TRBJ1-1 gives the whole variable domain GAGVSQSPSNKVTEKGKDVELRCDPISGHTALYWYRQSLGQGLEFLIYFQGNSAPDKSGLPSDRFSAERTGGSVSTLTIQRTQQEDSAVYLCASSLVLGGDTEAFFGQGTRLTVV.

This clonotype was seen only a few times. The rearrangement joins TRBV7-2 to TRBJ1-1; D is uncertain. Germline CDR1 reads SGHTA; CDR2 reads FQGNSA. The CDR3 is 14 residues long. Trimming removed 3 bases from V and 1 base from J, with 9 bases in between. This chain's CDR3 is CASSFGAENTEAFF. In DNA form, the CDR3 reads TGTGCCAGCAGCTTCGGAGCGGAGAACACTGAAGCTTTCTTT.

V usage is TRBV2 and J usage is TRBJ2-2, with 12 positions matching TRBD2. Per the germline V gene, CDR1 is SNHLY and CDR2 is FYNNEI. This CDR3 is built from 17 residues. With 3 bases clipped from V and 7 bases from J, the junction kept 9 bases outside the gene matches. The chain's CDR3 is CASSEGLAGPAGGELFF. In nucleotides, the CDR3 is TGTGCCAGCAGTGAGGGACTAGCGGGTCCCGCTGGCGGGGAGCTGTTTTTT. The entire variable domain, with the rest obtained from reference TRBV2 and TRBJ2-2, is as follows: EPEVTQTPSHQVTQMGQEVILRCVPISNHLYFYWYRQILGQKVEFLVSFYNNEISEKSEIFDDQFSVERPDGSNFTLKIRSTKLEDSAMYFCASSEGLAGPAGGELFFGEGSRLTVL.

J is TRBJ2-1 and V is TRBV29-1; TRBD2 agrees at 7 bases. The V gene's germline CDR1 is SQVTM and CDR2 ANQGSEA. The CDR3 length is 14 residues. Losses at the gene ends were 7 bases for V and 0 bases for J; bases not matched to a gene: 6. As DNA, the CDR3 is TGCAGCGGCGGGAGACTGAGCTCCTACAATGAGCAGTTCTTC. Residues: CSGGRLSSYNEQFF.